The 32 T cell receptor beta chains presented below share a single source sample, sequenced in a study of cytomegalovirus exposure and HLA in healthy donors (dated by TCRdb to about 2017). The library relied on the immunoSEQ multiplex PCR assay. For the multiplex PCR, a mixture combining 60 forward primers for TCR Vbeta segments and 13 reverse primers for TCR Jbeta segments was used. TCRdb provides this immuneACCESS table in a form limited to in-frame rearrangements. Some clones are lacking; in checked studies, under half of them reflect an unresolved V gene, and why the rest are absent is not known. A total of about 170,000 clones appear in this sample, about 85% of them only once. The ten largest clones represent about 2.5% of the sample. Sequences were obtained from PBMCs. The receptors derive from a man aged 25 to 45 in good health and CMV-seropositive.

This chain links TRBV19 with TRBJ1-1; 9 nucleotides agree with TRBD1. Germline V gene data show CDR1 as LNHDA and CDR2 as SQIVND (reference sequence). This CDR3 contains 15 residues. V gave up 8 bases and J gave up 0 bases; unmatched junction bases: 7. CDR3 nucleotides: TGTGCCAGTCGGGACAGGGCTTCAATGAACACTGAAGCTTTCTTT. Translated: CASRDRASMNTEAFF. Combining the CDR3 with reference TRBV19 and TRBJ1-1 gives the whole variable domain DGGITQSPKYLFRKEGQNVTLSCEQNLNHDAMYWYRQDPGQGLRLIYYSQIVNDFQKGDIAEGYSVSREKKESFPLTVTSAQKNPTAFYLCASRDRASMNTEAFFGQGTRLTVV.

This clone showed up just a few times. The V and J genes are TRBV5-1 and TRBJ2-6, with a tentative D call TRBD2 (5 bases). Germline-derived CDR1 and CDR2 are SGHRS and YFSETQ. This CDR3 is 14 amino acids long. Trimming cost V 6 bases and J 0 bases, with 7 bases left between them. The CDR3 region is CASMDSSGANVLTF. The CDR3, as DNA: TGCGCCAGCATGGACTCCTCTGGGGCCAACGTCCTGACTTTC.

V is TRBV5-1 and J is TRBJ1-1; TRBD1 aligns across 7 bases. This CDR3 is built from 16 residues. Germline CDR1 reads SGHRS; CDR2 reads YFSETQ. V shed 3 bases and J 4 bases; nucleotides not matched to a gene: 12. The CDR3 coding sequence is TGCGCCAGCAGCTATTCAACAGGGGCGCTGGGCACTGAAGCTTTCTTT. It encodes CASSYSTGALGTEAFF.

The chain couples TRBV9 to TRBJ2-1, with D tentatively TRBD2 (6 bases). The V end was cut by 4 bases, the J end by 6 bases, with 23 bases between. CDR1 and CDR2 from the germline V gene are SGDLS and YYNGEE. The CDR3 runs 17 residues. Here the CDR3 DNA reads TGTGCCAGCAGCTCGAGCGCCTCGGAGGGGCGATCCAATGAGCAGTTCTTC. This translates into CASSSSASEGRSNEQFF.

This chain links TRBV7-9 with TRBJ2-3, with D perhaps TRBD1 (6 bases). V lost 5 bases and J 2 bases, leaving 14 bases between the germline ends. The CDR3 consists of 15 residues. Germline-derived CDR1 and CDR2 are SEHNR and FQNEAQ (reference sequence). The CDR3 loop is CASSHPGTNTDTQYF. In DNA form, the CDR3 reads TGTGCCAGCAGCCACCCCGGGACAAACACAGATACGCAGTATTTT.

The chain combines TRBV4-2 with TRBJ2-1; 8 bases match TRBD2. V shed 3 bases and J 2 bases; nucleotides not matched to a gene: 3. Germline CDR1 reads LGHNA; CDR2 reads YNFKEQ. The CDR3 spans 15 residues. This CDR3 is CASSQGLVPYNEQFF. The CDR3 DNA reads TGTGCCAGCAGCCAGGGACTAGTGCCCTACAATGAGCAGTTCTTC.

The table lists this clone with a count of one. This rearrangement joins TRBV4-3 to TRBJ2-5; 7 bases agree with TRBD1. The germline CDR1 and CDR2 sequences are LGHNA and YSLEER. With 0 bases clipped from V and 2 bases from J, the junction kept 6 bases outside the gene matches. The CDR3 spans 16 residues. The CDR3 protein is CASSQDSRTGQETQYF. In DNA, the CDR3 is TGCGCCAGCAGCCAAGACTCCAGGACAGGACAAGAGACCCAGTACTTC.

This rearrangement joins TRBV30 to TRBJ2-2; 7 bases align to TRBD1. Germline assignment: CDR1 GTSNPN and CDR2 SVGIG (reference sequence). There are 14 residues in the CDR3. V lost 3 bases and J lost 0; bases outside the gene matches: 1. The CDR3, as DNA: TGTGCCTGGAGACAGGGGTCGAACACCGGGGAGCTGTTTTTT. It translates to CAWRQGSNTGELFF.

This rearrangement joins TRBV27 to TRBJ2-3; maybe TRBD2 (6 bases). This CDR3 comprises 15 residues. V dropped 8 bases and J dropped 2 bases, with 17 bases sitting between them. Germline loops: CDR1 MNHEY, CDR2 SMNVEV (reference sequence). CDR3 sequence: CASRAEWGDTDTQYF. The CDR3 DNA reads TGTGCCAGCCGGGCGGAGTGGGGGGACACAGATACGCAGTATTTT.

The V call is TRBV7-2, the J call TRBJ2-3; 9 bases align to TRBD2. Germline V CDR1 and CDR2: SGHTA, FQGNSA. V lost 6 bases, J lost 1 base, and 2 bases stayed unmatched. The length of the CDR3 is 14 residues. CDR3 bases: TGTGCCAGCAGGATAGCGGGAGGCACAGATACGCAGTATTTT. Its protein product is CASRIAGGTDTQYF.

The chain is built from TRBV5-1 and TRBJ1-1, with D possibly matching TRBD1 (6 bases). Germline V gene lookup returns CDR1 SGHRS and CDR2 YFSETQ. V was cut by 5 bases and J by 1 base, with 9 bases left in between. The CDR3 length is 13 residues. CDR3 loop: CASRTGRNTEAFF. CDR3 in DNA: TGCGCCAGCAGGACAGGAAGGAACACTGAAGCTTTCTTT.

The CDR3 loop reads CASGTANTGELFF. In nucleotides, the CDR3 is TGTGCCAGCGGAACAGCGAACACCGGGGAGCTGTTTTTT. V is TRBV9 and J is TRBJ2-2; unclear D gene. CDR3 length: 13 residues. Trimming pared 7 bases from V and 0 bases from J, leaving 7 bases between. Germline CDR1 and CDR2: SGDLS and YYNGEE.

This clone was detected only once. The chain is built from TRBV7-6 and TRBJ2-1; D not certain. The CDR3 is made up of 13 amino acids. Germline V gene lookup returns CDR1 SGHVS and CDR2 FNYEAQ. V was pared by 1 base and J by 7 bases, with 8 bases between. The CDR3 spells CASSLEPRNEQFF. In DNA, the CDR3 is TGTGCCAGCAGCTTAGAACCTCGGAATGAGCAGTTCTTC.

This chain joins TRBV7-2 and TRBJ2-5; TRBD1 might be the D (5 bases). The CDR3 is 16 amino acids. The V end lost 1 base, the J end lost 1 base, and 13 bases lay between the germline ends. Per germline, CDR1 SGHTA and CDR2 FQGNSA. CDR3 coding DNA: TGTGCCAGCAGCTTAGAGAAGGGTGGGGCCCAAGAGACCCAGTACTTC. It yields the protein CASSLEKGGAQETQYF.

The V gene is TRBV11-3, the J gene TRBJ2-7, with 8 nucleotides matching TRBD1. Germline loops: CDR1 SGHNT, CDR2 YENEEA. With 2 bases clipped from V and 6 bases from J, the junction kept 12 bases outside the gene matches. The CDR3 contains 16 residues. The DNA of the CDR3 is TGTGCCAGCAGCTTACAAACAGGGGGAGTATCTCTCGAGCAGTACTTC. Its protein product is CASSLQTGGVSLEQYF. The variable domain in full, with the rest retrieved from reference TRBV11-3 and TRBJ2-7, is EAGVVQSPRYKIIEKKQPVAFWCNPISGHNTLYWYLQNLGQGPELLIRYENEEAVDDSQLPKDRFSAERLKGVDSTLKIQPAELGDSAVYLCASSLQTGGVSLEQYFGPGTRLTVT.

The chain combines TRBV1 with TRBJ2-5; the D call in the table, TRBD1, was not verified against the DNA. The J call may be faulty, since TRBJ2-7 better matches the DNA end. TRBV1 is designated a pseudogene. The CDR3 is made up of 16 amino acids. The CDR3 DNA sequence: TGCACCAGCAGCCGGGAAGGACAGGACCAGGACTACGAGCAGTACTTC. Protein product: CTSSREGQDQDYEQYF.

This chain links TRBV7-9 with TRBJ2-1; 12 nucleotides agree with TRBD2. This CDR3 region has 14 residues. CDR1 and CDR2 (germline): SEHNR, FQNEAQ (reference sequence). J gave up 6 bases and V 8 bases, and 5 bases lay outside the gene matches. The CDR3 loop reads CASGGLAGFNEQFF. The CDR3 region has the DNA TGTGCCAGCGGCGGACTAGCGGGGTTCAATGAGCAGTTCTTC.

V gene TRBV6-5 combines with J gene TRBJ1-2; TRBD1 matches at 10 bases. The trim removed 5 bases at V and 4 bases at J, leaving 7 bases unmatched. Germline CDR1 and CDR2: MNHEY and SVGAGI. This CDR3 contains 15 residues. For the CDR3, the DNA is TGTGCCAGCAGTAACCGGGACAGGGGCGGCTATGGCTACACCTTC. Protein product: CASSNRDRGGYGYTF.

This chain links TRBV18 with TRBJ2-3, with TRBD2 matching over 12 bases. The germline V gene has CDR1 KGHSH and CDR2 LQKENI. V shed 0 bases, J shed 4 bases, and the junction held 2 bases outside the gene matches. The CDR3 has 16 amino acids. CDR3 sequence: CASSPPRLAGADTQYF. The CDR3 DNA reads TGTGCCAGCTCACCACCGAGACTAGCGGGAGCAGATACGCAGTATTTT.

The chain recombines TRBV29-1 with TRBJ2-3, with TRBD1 matching 7 bases. Germline assignment: CDR1 SQVTM and CDR2 ANQGSEA. This CDR3 spans 16 amino acids. Unmatched junction bases numbered 14, after V lost 6 bases and J lost 2 bases. This chain's CDR3 is CSVWFGQVANTDTQYF. CDR3 nucleotide sequence: TGCAGCGTGTGGTTTGGACAGGTCGCTAACACAGATACGCAGTATTTT.

The chain uses TRBV19 and TRBJ2-1, with TRBD2 identical over 8 bases. This CDR3 region has 14 residues. Germline lookup yields CDR1 LNHDA and CDR2 SQIVND (reference sequence). Trimming removed 10 bases from V and 0 bases from J; junction bases left unmatched: 5. The CDR3 nucleotides are TGTGCCACTTCCAGCGGGAGCTCCTACAATGAGCAGTTCTTC. Translating it yields CATSSGSSYNEQFF.

This clone came up once. This chain joins TRBV7-2 and TRBJ2-3; 8 nucleotides agree with TRBD2. The CDR3 totals 16 residues. V lost 1 base, J lost 2 bases, and 5 bases stayed unmatched. CDR1 and CDR2 from the germline V gene are SGHTA and FQGNSA. The CDR3 nucleotides are TGTGCCAGCAGCTTAGAGCGGGGGAGGAACACAGATACGCAGTATTTT. Protein sequence: CASSLERGRNTDTQYF.

This sequence joins TRBV19 and TRBJ2-2; 11 bases are a match to TRBD1. This CDR3 has 16 residues. The germline V gene has CDR1 LNHDA and CDR2 SQIVND (reference sequence). V gave up 5 bases and J gave up 4 bases; unmatched junction bases: 6. This CDR3 is CASSLGTGGITGELFF. CDR3 nucleotides: TGTGCCAGTAGTCTTGGGACAGGGGGGATCACCGGGGAGCTGTTTTTT.

The chain uses TRBV5-1 and TRBJ2-7; 8 bases line up with TRBD2. The CDR3 loop spans 15 amino acids. Trimming took 0 bases from V and 5 from J; bases not matched to a gene: 7. Germline CDR1 is SGHRS and CDR2 is YFSETQ. Here the CDR3 reads CASSLGAGGGDEQYV. DNA for the CDR3: TGCGCCAGCAGCTTGGGGGCGGGAGGTGGCGACGAGCAGTACGTC.

J is TRBJ1-1 and V is TRBV2, with D uncertain. This CDR3 spans 12 amino acids. Germline V CDR1 and CDR2: SNHLY, FYNNEI. V gave up 5 bases and J gave up 0 bases, with 4 bases separating them. The CDR3: CASSNLNTEAFF. DNA for the CDR3: TGTGCCAGCAGTAACTTGAACACTGAAGCTTTCTTT.

The CDR3 DNA reads as TGTGCCGTACTAGTGAGCTCCTACAATGAGCAGTTCTTC. Translated: CAVLVSSYNEQFF. The V gene is TRBV25-1, the J gene TRBJ2-1; TRBD2 might be the D (5 bases). The CDR3 is 13 residues long. The V gene lost 11 bases and the J gene lost 0 bases, with 11 bases spanning the gap. Germline V CDR1 and CDR2: MGHDK, SYGVNS.

The genes are TRBV2 and TRBJ2-5; 7 bases are a match to TRBD1. This CDR3 comprises 13 residues. CDR1 is SNHLY and CDR2 is FYNNEI in the germline V gene. J gave up 5 bases and V 6 bases, and 6 bases lay outside the gene matches. Written as DNA, the CDR3 is TGTGCCAGCAGCTCACAGGGGACGGAGACCCAGTACTTC. Translating gives CASSSQGTETQYF.

This clone was observed a few times. This rearrangement joins TRBV7-3 to TRBJ1-1, with D maybe TRBD1 (6 bases). The germline gives CDR1 SGHTA, CDR2 FQGTGA. There are 13 residues in the CDR3. The ends were cut back, 5 bases at V and 1 base at J, with 8 bases in the middle. CDR3 loop: CASSQGRNTEAFF. CDR3 nucleotide sequence: TGTGCCAGCAGCCAGGGGAGGAACACTGAAGCTTTCTTT.

This clone was seen a single time. The rearrangement links TRBV5-5 to TRBJ1-2; D is unresolved. The germline V and J ends were trimmed by 3 bases and 8 bases, with 14 bases remaining between them. The CDR3 covers 13 residues. Germline-derived CDR1 and CDR2 are SGHKS and YYEKEE (reference sequence). CDR3 nucleotides: TGTGCCAGCAGCTCGGCGGAACTGAGAGGCTACACCTTC. It specifies CASSSAELRGYTF. Full variable domain (rest looked up from reference TRBV5-5 and TRBJ1-2): DAGVTQSPTHLIKTRGQQVTLRCSPISGHKSVSWYQQVLGQGPQFIFQYYEKEERGRGNFPDRFSARQFPNYSSELNVNALLLGDSALYLCASSSAELRGYTFGSGTRLTVV.

The V gene is TRBV19, the J gene TRBJ1-4, with TRBD1 as a possible D gene (6 bases). The CDR3 contains 15 residues. Per the germline V gene, CDR1 is LNHDA and CDR2 is SQIVND (reference sequence). Trimming left V 6 bases short and J 8 bases short, with 19 bases between. CDR3 DNA sequence: TGTGCCAGTAGAGCGGGGGGGGCGCATGGCGAAAAACTGTTTTTT. Its protein is CASRAGGAHGEKLFF.

J is TRBJ2-3 and V is TRBV7-9, with a weak D call TRBD2 (6 bases). V lost 7 bases, J lost 0 bases, and 17 bases lay in between. CDR1 and CDR2 from the germline V gene are SEHNR and FQNEAQ (reference sequence). There are 16 residues in the CDR3. The CDR3 DNA follows: TGTGCCAGCATTGAAACCGGGGGTTTTAGCACAGATACGCAGTATTTT. Its protein product is CASIETGGFSTDTQYF.

V usage is TRBV11-3 and J usage is TRBJ2-1; D may be TRBD1 (6 bases). Trimming took off 4 bases at V and 10 bases at J, with 8 bases between the two ends. This CDR3 is 11 amino acids long. CDR1 and CDR2 (germline): SGHNT, YENEEA. The DNA for the CDR3 is TGTGCCAGCAGCTCCGGGACAGAGCAGTTCTTC. Encoded protein: CASSSGTEQFF.